This T cell receptor (beta chain) is from a study of cytomegalovirus exposure and HLA in healthy donors. Study-level results: The authors later found most CMV-associated TCR beta chains appeared HLA-restricted.

This CDR3 contains 15 residues. Germline V gene lookup returns CDR1 MGHRA and CDR2 YSYEKL. J gave up 6 bases and V 6 bases, and 6 bases lay outside the gene matches. This clone was counted once. The antigen is undetermined. The PCR made use of 60 Vbeta and 13 Jbeta primers. The method was immunoSEQ multiplex PCR; TCRdb's version includes in-frame clones alone and lacks a portion of them. The data contain 100,000 to 150,000 clones, more than 70% of them seen just once; the ten biggest clones take up under 5%. The sample comprised PBMCs. The V and J genes are TRBV4-1 and TRBJ2-1; 12 bases agree with TRBD2. The clonotype originates from a man aged 30-40 years in good health and CMV-seronegative. As DNA, the CDR3 is TGCGCCAGCAGAAAAGGACTAGCGGGAAGCAATGAGCAGTTCTTC. Its translation: CASRKGLAGSNEQFF.